This note documents a single T cell receptor (beta chain) sequence. Its antigen is not known. The data were produced by immunoSEQ multiplex PCR, yet TCRdb's version contains in-frame clones alone and is incomplete. The sample has tens of thousands of clones; 80% to 90% are singletons. This entry comes from a study of T cell responses to AZD1222 COVID-19 vaccine. General study points: Once two AZD1222 doses were given, Spike-specific TCR breadth and depth went up.

The material was peripheral blood, obtained on day 0 of AZD1222 vaccination. This TCR was recovered from an adult in good health.

The CDR3 is CASRPAGAAHGYTF. CDR3 DNA: TGTGCCAGCAGGCCCGCGGGGGCAGCCCATGGCTACACCTTC. The chain carries TRBV28 and TRBJ1-2, with D tentatively TRBD1 (6 bases). Germline assignment: CDR1 MDHEN and CDR2 SYDVKM. V shed 6 bases and J shed 6 bases, with 17 bases lying between them. The CDR3 length is 14 residues.